A single sample is the source of the 15 T cell receptor beta chains below, sequenced in a study of cytomegalovirus exposure and HLA in healthy donors. Vbeta (60) and Jbeta (13) primers were used in the PCR. Sequencing used immunoSEQ multiplex PCR; TCRdb keeps in-frame clones, though not all of them. The sample includes 150,000 to 250,000 clones, 82% of them seen just once. The sequenced sample was PBMCs. These receptors originate from a boy younger than 10 in good health and CMV-seronegative.

CDR3 DNA sequence: TGTGCCAGCAGCTTTTCTCTTAGCGGGGGGGCTCTCGAGACCCAGTACTTC. This encodes CASSFSLSGGALETQYF. J is TRBJ2-5 and V is TRBV7-2; 11 nucleotides line up with TRBD2. V was pared by 3 bases and J by 5 bases, with 11 bases of the junction left unmatched. This CDR3 spans 17 amino acids. Per the germline V gene, CDR1 is SGHTA and CDR2 is FQGNSA.

The chain is built from TRBV7-2 and TRBJ2-1; D remains unclear. V gave up 3 bases and J gave up 2 bases, with 5 bases separating them. The CDR3 has 13 residues. Germline V gene sequence: CDR1 SGHTA, CDR2 FQGNSA. The CDR3 DNA follows: TGTGCCAGCAGCTTTAACACCTACAATGAGCAGTTCTTC. This translates into CASSFNTYNEQFF.

V usage is TRBV6-1 and J usage is TRBJ1-3; 7 bases fit TRBD1. Germline V gene data show CDR1 as MNHNS and CDR2 as SASEGT. The V gene end was trimmed by 4 bases and the J gene end by 9 bases; junction bases not matched to a gene: 9. CDR3 length: 14 residues. CDR3 protein: CASSADRASGTIYF. CDR3 nucleotides: TGTGCCAGCAGTGCAGACAGGGCGAGTGGCACCATATATTTT.

V gene TRBV29-1 combines with J gene TRBJ2-7; 7 bases fit TRBD1. This CDR3 has 13 residues. Trimming removed 4 bases from V and 5 bases from J; junction bases left unmatched: 8. The V gene's germline CDR1 is SQVTM and CDR2 ANQGSEA. Written as DNA, the CDR3 is TGCAGCGTTGTAAGGCAGGGGGACAACGAGCAGTACTTC. This translates into CSVVRQGDNEQYF.

This rearrangement joins TRBV5-1 to TRBJ2-7, with TRBD2 matching 7 bases. The CDR3 contains 14 residues. J was trimmed by 4 bases and V by 4 bases; bases with no gene match: 8. CDR1 and CDR2 from the germline V gene are SGHRS and YFSETQ. The CDR3 nucleotides read TGCGCCAGCAGCCCCGGACTAGAAGGGTACGAGCAGTACTTC. Residues: CASSPGLEGYEQYF.

The J gene is TRBJ2-3, the V gene TRBV5-6; TRBD2 might be the D (6 bases). CDR1 is SGHDT and CDR2 is YYEEEE in the germline V gene. The CDR3 is 16 amino acids. V gave up 4 bases and J gave up 8 bases, with 23 bases separating them. CDR3 residues: CASSPTNSGARSTQYF. The CDR3 DNA follows: TGTGCCAGCAGCCCGACAAATAGCGGAGCGCGAAGTACGCAGTATTTT. Complete variable domain (other parts from reference TRBV5-6 and TRBJ2-3): DAGVTQSPTHLIKTRGQQVTLRCSPKSGHDTVSWYQQALGQGPQFIFQYYEEEERQRGNFPDRFSGHQFPNYSSELNVNALLLGDSALYLCASSPTNSGARSTQYFGPGTRLTVL.

The chain has TRBV11-2 and TRBJ2-7, with unresolved D. Trimming removed 5 bases from V and 0 bases from J, with 11 bases in between. From germline, CDR1 is SGHAT and CDR2 FQNNGV. This CDR3 has 14 residues. The CDR3 reads CASSPSDGSYEQYF. The CDR3 bases are TGTGCCAGCAGCCCTTCAGATGGCTCCTACGAGCAGTACTTC.

The gene calls are TRBV9 and TRBJ2-5; 10 positions agree with TRBD2. With V trimmed by 0 bases and J by 5 bases, 10 bases remained unmatched. The CDR3 runs 17 residues. CDR1 is SGDLS, CDR2 YYNGEE, per germline. CDR3 DNA sequence: TGTGCCAGCAGCGTAGGTAGCGGGGGGACGGGATGGGAGACCCAGTACTTC. This encodes CASSVGSGGTGWETQYF.

The chain uses TRBV9 and TRBJ2-3, with TRBD1 as a possible D gene (6 bases). Germline V lookup: CDR1 SGDLS, CDR2 YYNGEE. V lost 0 bases and J lost 2, with 10 bases in between. The CDR3 totals 15 residues. CDR3: CASSVEQGSTDTQYF. The CDR3 DNA reads TGTGCCAGCAGCGTAGAACAGGGCTCCACAGATACGCAGTATTTT.

The V call is TRBV5-1, the J call TRBJ2-3; TRBD2 matches at 14 bases. Trimming at V came to 3 bases and at J to 2 bases, leaving 8 bases not matched to a gene. In germline, CDR1 is SGHRS, CDR2 YFSETQ. The CDR3 consists of 18 residues. The CDR3 here is CASSSGLAGARFTDTQYF. In nucleotides, the CDR3 is TGCGCCAGCAGCTCGGGACTAGCGGGGGCAAGGTTCACAGATACGCAGTATTTT.

The chain is built from TRBV4-2 and TRBJ2-7; 8 bases are a match to TRBD1. Germline V gives CDR1 LGHNA, CDR2 YNFKEQ. CDR3 length: 15 residues. V was pared by 6 bases and J by 4 bases, with 11 bases of the junction left unmatched. The CDR3 DNA sequence: TGTGCCAGCAGTCCACACCGGGACAGGTCATACGAGCAGTACTTC. Encoded protein: CASSPHRDRSYEQYF.

V usage is TRBV6-6 and J usage is TRBJ1-2, with TRBD1 matching 7 bases. From germline, CDR1 is MNHNY and CDR2 SVGAGI (reference sequence). This CDR3 is 12 amino acids long. V lost 5 bases, J lost 7 bases, and 4 bases stayed unmatched. The CDR3 loop is CASSEGQSGYTF. As DNA, the CDR3 is TGTGCCAGCAGTGAGGGACAGTCTGGCTACACCTTC.

This sequence joins TRBV29-1 and TRBJ2-3; possible D gene TRBD1, 6 bases. Trimming stripped 3 bases from V and 3 bases from J, with 10 bases between. This CDR3 contains 13 residues. Germline V gene data show CDR1 as SQVTM and CDR2 as ANQGSEA. CDR3 protein: CSVDRGMTDTQYF. Here the CDR3 DNA reads TGCAGCGTTGACAGGGGAATGACAGATACGCAGTATTTT.

This clone appeared a single time. The J gene is TRBJ2-7, the V gene TRBV5-1; TRBD2 agrees at 8 bases. Germline values: CDR1 SGHRS, CDR2 YFSETQ. With 0 bases clipped from V and 0 bases from J, the junction kept 14 bases outside the gene matches. The CDR3 covers 19 residues. The DNA for the CDR3 is TGCGCCAGCAGCTTGGCCCGCGGCGGGGGGTCCACCGCCTCCTACGAGCAGTACTTC. Amino acids: CASSLARGGGSTASYEQYF.

This clone has a handful of counts. The chain combines TRBV7-9 with TRBJ2-5, with no clear D. The closer fit of TRBJ2-7 to the DNA end suggests the J call may be wrong. Germline lookup yields CDR1 SEHNR and CDR2 FQNEAQ (reference sequence). This CDR3 is built from 14 residues. The CDR3 here is CASSIPTFPYEQYF. In DNA, the CDR3 is TGTGCCAGCAGCATACCGACATTCCCCTACGAGCAGTACTTC.